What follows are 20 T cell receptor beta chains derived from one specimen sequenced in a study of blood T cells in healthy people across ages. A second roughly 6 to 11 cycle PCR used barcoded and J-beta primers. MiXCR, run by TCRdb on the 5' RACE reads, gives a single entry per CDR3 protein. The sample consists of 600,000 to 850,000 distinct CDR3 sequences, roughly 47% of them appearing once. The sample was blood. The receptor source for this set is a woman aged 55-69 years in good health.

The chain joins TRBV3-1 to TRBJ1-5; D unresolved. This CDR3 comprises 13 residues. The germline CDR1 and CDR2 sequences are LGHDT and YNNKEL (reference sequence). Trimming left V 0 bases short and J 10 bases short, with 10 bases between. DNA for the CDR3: TGTGCCAGCAGCCAAGATCGCCGTTCACCCCAGCATTTT. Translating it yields CASSQDRRSPQHF.

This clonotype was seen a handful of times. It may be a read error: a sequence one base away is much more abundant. The CDR3 bases are TGTGCCAGCAGTCTAACTAGCGGGTCCTACAATGAGCAGTACTTC. Translation: CASSLTSGSYNEQYF. The chain joins TRBV12-3 or TRBV12-4 to TRBJ2-1, with TRBD2 matching over 9 bases. The DNA end lines up better with TRBJ2-7; the J call may be wrong. This CDR3 spans 15 amino acids.

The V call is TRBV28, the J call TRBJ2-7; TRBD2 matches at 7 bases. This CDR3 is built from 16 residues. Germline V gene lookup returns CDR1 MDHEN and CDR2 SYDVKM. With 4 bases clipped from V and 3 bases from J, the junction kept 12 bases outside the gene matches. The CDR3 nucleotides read TGTGCCAGCAGTTCTCTCCCGAGACTAGCAGGCTACGAGCAGTACTTC. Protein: CASSSLPRLAGYEQYF. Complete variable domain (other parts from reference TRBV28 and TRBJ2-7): DVKVTQSSRYLVKRTGEKVFLECVQDMDHENMFWYRQDPGLGLRLIYFSYDVKMKEKGDIPEGYSVSREKKERFSLILESASTNQTSMYLCASSSLPRLAGYEQYFGPGTRLTVT.

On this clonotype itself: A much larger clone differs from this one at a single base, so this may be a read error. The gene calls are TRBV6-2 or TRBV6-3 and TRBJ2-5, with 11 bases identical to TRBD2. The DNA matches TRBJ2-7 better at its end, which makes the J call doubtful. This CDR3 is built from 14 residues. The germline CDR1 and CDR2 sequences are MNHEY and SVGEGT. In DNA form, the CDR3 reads TGTGCCAGCGGTCTACTAGCGGGAGCGTACGAGCAGTACTTC. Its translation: CASGLLAGAYEQYF.

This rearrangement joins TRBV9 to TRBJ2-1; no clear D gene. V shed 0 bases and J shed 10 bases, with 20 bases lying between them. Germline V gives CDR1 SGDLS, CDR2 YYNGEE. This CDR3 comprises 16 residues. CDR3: CASSVAANNPPSEQFF. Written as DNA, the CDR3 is TGTGCCAGCAGCGTAGCCGCAAACAACCCCCCATCCGAGCAGTTCTTC.

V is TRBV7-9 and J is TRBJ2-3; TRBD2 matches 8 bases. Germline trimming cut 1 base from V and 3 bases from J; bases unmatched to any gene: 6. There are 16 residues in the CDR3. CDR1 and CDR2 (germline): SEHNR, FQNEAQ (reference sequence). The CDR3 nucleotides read TGTGCCAGCAGCTTAGTTCCAGCGGGAGTAACAGATACGCAGTATTTT. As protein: CASSLVPAGVTDTQYF.

DNA for the CDR3: TGCGCCAGCAGTCCAGAGGGGGCTGGGGAGACCCAGTACTTC. Translating it yields CASSPEGAGETQYF. The chain is built from TRBV10-1 and TRBJ2-7, with 7 bases lining up with TRBD1. The DNA end favors TRBJ2-5, so the J call may be wrong. This CDR3 is 14 amino acids long. Per germline, CDR1 WNHNN and CDR2 SYGVQD (reference sequence).

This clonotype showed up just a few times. CDR3 DNA sequence: TGTGCCACAACACTCTCCTGGGGGGACAGGGGTATCGAGCAGTACTTC. Protein sequence: CATTLSWGDRGIEQYF. The V gene is TRBV19, the J gene TRBJ2-5; 10 bases line up with TRBD1. The J call may be in error: the DNA end matches TRBJ2-7 better. Germline CDR1 and CDR2: LNHDA and SQIVND (reference sequence). This CDR3 has 16 residues.

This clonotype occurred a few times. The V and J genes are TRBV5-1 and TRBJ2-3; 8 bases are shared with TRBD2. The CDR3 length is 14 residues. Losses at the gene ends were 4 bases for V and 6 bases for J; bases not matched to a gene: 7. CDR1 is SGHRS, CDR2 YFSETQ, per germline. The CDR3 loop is CASSPGGGRDTQYF. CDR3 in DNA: TGCGCCAGCAGCCCCGGGGGGGGCAGGGATACGCAGTATTTT.

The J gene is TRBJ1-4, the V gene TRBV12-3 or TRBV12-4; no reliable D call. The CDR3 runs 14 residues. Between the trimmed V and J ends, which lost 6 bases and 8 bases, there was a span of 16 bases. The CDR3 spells CASSPGRAQEKLFF. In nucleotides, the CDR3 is TGTGCCAGCAGCCCCGGACGGGCCCAAGAAAAACTGTTTTTT.

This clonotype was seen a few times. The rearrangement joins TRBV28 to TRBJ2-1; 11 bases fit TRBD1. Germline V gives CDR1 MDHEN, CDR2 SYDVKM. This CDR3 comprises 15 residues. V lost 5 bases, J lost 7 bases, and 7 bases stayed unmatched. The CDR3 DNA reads TGTGCCAGCAGTCCCGGGACAGGGGGTTGGAATGAGCAGTTCTTC. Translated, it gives CASSPGTGGWNEQFF.

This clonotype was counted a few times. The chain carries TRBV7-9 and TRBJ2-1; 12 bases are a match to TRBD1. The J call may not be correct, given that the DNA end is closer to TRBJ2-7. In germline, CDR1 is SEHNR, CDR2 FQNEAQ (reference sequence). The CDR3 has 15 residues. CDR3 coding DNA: TGTGCCAGCAGCTCGGGACAGGGGGCGGACAATGAGCAGTACTTC. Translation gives CASSSGQGADNEQYF.

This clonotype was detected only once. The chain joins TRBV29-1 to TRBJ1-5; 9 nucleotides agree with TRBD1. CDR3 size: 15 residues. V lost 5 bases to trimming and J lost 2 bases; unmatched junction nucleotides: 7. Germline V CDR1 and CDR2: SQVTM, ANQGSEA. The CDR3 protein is CSVSQGASGNQPQHF. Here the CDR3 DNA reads TGCAGCGTTTCACAGGGGGCGAGCGGCAATCAGCCCCAGCATTTT.

Here the CDR3 reads CASSLGQVPKEKLFF. CDR3 nucleotides: TGCGCCAGCAGCTTGGGACAGGTACCCAAGGAAAAACTGTTTTTT. The chain couples TRBV5-1 to TRBJ1-4; a possible D gene is TRBD1 (6 bases). Germline CDR1 SGHRS, CDR2 YFSETQ. The CDR3 contains 15 residues. The germline V and J ends were trimmed by 0 bases and 8 bases, with 14 bases remaining between them. Based on the CDR3 plus reference TRBV5-1 and TRBJ1-4, the full variable domain is KAGVTQTPRYLIKTRGQQVTLSCSPISGHRSVSWYQQTPGQGLQFLFEYFSETQRNKGNFPGRFSGRQFSNSRSEMNVSTLELGDSALYLCASSLGQVPKEKLFFGSGTQLSVL.

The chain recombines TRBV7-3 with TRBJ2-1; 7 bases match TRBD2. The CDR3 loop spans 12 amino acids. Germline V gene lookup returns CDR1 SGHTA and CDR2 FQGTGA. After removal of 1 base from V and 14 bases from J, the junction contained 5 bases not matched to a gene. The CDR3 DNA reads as TGTGCCAGCAGCTTAATTGCGGGGGAGGAGTTCTTC. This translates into CASSLIAGEEFF.

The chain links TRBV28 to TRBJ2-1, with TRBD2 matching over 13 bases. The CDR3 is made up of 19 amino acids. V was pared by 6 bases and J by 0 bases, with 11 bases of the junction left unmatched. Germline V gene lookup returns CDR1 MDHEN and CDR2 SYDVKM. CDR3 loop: CASSMPLTSGGASYNEQFF. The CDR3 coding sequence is TGTGCCAGCAGCATGCCCCTTACTAGCGGGGGGGCCTCCTACAATGAGCAGTTCTTC.

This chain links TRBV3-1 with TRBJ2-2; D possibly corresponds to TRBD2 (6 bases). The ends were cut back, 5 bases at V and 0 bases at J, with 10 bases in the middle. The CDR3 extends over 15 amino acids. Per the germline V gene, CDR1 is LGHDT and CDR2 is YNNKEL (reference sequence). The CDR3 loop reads CASSAGTSNTGELFF. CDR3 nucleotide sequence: TGTGCCAGCAGCGCCGGGACTTCGAACACCGGGGAGCTGTTTTTT.

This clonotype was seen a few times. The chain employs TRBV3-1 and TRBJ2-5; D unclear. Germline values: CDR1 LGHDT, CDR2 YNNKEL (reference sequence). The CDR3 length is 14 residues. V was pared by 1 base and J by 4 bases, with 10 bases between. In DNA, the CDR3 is TGTGCCAGCAGCCAAGGAAAGGGCGGAGAGACCCAGTACTTC. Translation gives CASSQGKGGETQYF.

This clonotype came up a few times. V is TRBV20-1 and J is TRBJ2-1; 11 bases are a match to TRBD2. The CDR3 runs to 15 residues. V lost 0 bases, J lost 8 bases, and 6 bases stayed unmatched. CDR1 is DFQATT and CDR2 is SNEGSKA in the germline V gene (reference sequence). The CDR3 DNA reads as TGCAGTGCTAGAGATAGCGGGGGGGGACCCCATGAGCAGTTCTTC. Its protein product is CSARDSGGGPHEQFF.

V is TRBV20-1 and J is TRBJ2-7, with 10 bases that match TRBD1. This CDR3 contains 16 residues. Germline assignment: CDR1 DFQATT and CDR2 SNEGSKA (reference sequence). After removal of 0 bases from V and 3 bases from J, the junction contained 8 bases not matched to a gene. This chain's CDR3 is CSARDWGQGLVYEQYF. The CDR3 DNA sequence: TGCAGTGCTAGAGATTGGGGACAGGGGCTAGTCTACGAGCAGTACTTC.